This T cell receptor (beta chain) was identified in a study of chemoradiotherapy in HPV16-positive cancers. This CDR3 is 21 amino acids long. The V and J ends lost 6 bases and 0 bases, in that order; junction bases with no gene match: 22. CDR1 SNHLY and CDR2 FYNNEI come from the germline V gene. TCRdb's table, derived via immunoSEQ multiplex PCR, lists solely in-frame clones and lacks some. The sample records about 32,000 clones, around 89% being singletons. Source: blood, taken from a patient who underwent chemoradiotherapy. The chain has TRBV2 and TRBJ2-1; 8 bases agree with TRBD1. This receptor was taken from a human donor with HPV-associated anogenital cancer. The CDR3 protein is CASRNTPRTGIFASSYNEQFF. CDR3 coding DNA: TGTGCCAGCAGGAACACCCCGAGGACAGGGATATTCGCTAGCTCCTACAATGAGCAGTTCTTC.